Each of the 8 T cell receptor beta chains below was sequenced from the same sample in a study of graft-versus-host responses after intestinal transplantation. No antigen has been identified for these receptors. The assay was immunoSEQ multiplex PCR, and TCRdb's table has in-frame clones only and misses some. Of about 71,000 clones listed, 90% were seen once; the top ten hold 1.3%. This material consisted of unstimulated CD8+ T cells sorted from spleen or lymph node cells, taken before intestinal transplant. The origin of the receptors is a human donor who received an intestinal transplant.

V usage is TRBV11-2 and J usage is TRBJ2-3, with a weak D call TRBD1 (5 bases). The CDR3 length is 18 residues. The germline gives CDR1 SGHAT, CDR2 FQNNGV. Deletions cut 5 bases from V and 2 bases from J, with 23 bases between. The CDR3 nucleotides read TGTGCCAGCAGCCCTCCCTCAGACAGAGACAGTACCACAGATACGCAGTATTTT. It yields the protein CASSPPSDRDSTTDTQYF.

The V call is TRBV25-1, the J call TRBJ2-5, with D perhaps TRBD1 (6 bases). From germline, CDR1 is MGHDK and CDR2 SYGVNS. With 3 bases removed from V and 5 bases from J, the gap between germline ends came to 10 bases. The CDR3 has 13 residues. The CDR3 loop reads CASSEAGAETQYF. In DNA, the CDR3 is TGTGCCAGCAGTGAGGCAGGGGCCGAGACCCAGTACTTC. The whole variable domain, filled in from reference TRBV25-1 and TRBJ2-5, reads EADIYQTPRYLVIGTGKKITLECSQTMGHDKMYWYQQDPGMELHLIHYSYGVNSTEKGDLSSESTVSRIRTEHFPLTLESARPSHTSQYLCASSEAGAETQYFGPGTRLLVL.

The chain joins TRBV5-6 to TRBJ2-1, with a weak D call TRBD1 (5 bases). There are 13 residues in the CDR3. The V gene's germline CDR1 is SGHDT and CDR2 YYEEEE. The ends were cut back, 4 bases at V and 4 bases at J, with 9 bases in the middle. The CDR3 region has the DNA TGTGCCAGCAGCCGTAGGGGTTACAATGAGCAGTTCTTC. This gives the protein CASSRRGYNEQFF.

V and J are TRBV5-1 and TRBJ2-1; TRBD1 is a possible D gene (6 bases). V gave up 2 bases and J gave up 5 bases, with 8 bases separating them. The CDR3 spans 13 residues. Germline-derived CDR1 and CDR2 are SGHRS and YFSETQ. The CDR3 spells CASSLQGDNEQFF. CDR3 bases: TGCGCCAGCAGCTTACAGGGTGACAATGAGCAGTTCTTC. Complete variable domain (other parts from reference TRBV5-1 and TRBJ2-1): KAGVTQTPRYLIKTRGQQVTLSCSPISGHRSVSWYQQTPGQGLQFLFEYFSETQRNKGNFPGRFSGRQFSNSRSEMNVSTLELGDSALYLCASSLQGDNEQFFGPGTRLTVL.

V and J are TRBV6-6 and TRBJ1-2, with D maybe TRBD1 (5 bases). The CDR3 runs 15 residues. Germline CDR1 reads MNHNY; CDR2 reads SVGAGI (reference sequence). V was shortened by 0 bases and J by 4 bases, with 12 bases between the two germline ends. As DNA, the CDR3 is TGTGCCAGCAGTTACTCGATGGGGCAGGCCTATGGCTACACCTTC. Translation gives CASSYSMGQAYGYTF.

The chain uses TRBV19 and TRBJ1-6; D is unresolved. This CDR3 spans 16 amino acids. From germline, CDR1 is LNHDA and CDR2 SQIVND (reference sequence). V lost 7 bases and J 4 bases, leaving 17 bases between the germline ends. The CDR3 loop reads CASTRGEWGYNSPLHF. In DNA form, the CDR3 reads TGTGCCAGTACTCGCGGGGAGTGGGGTTATAATTCACCCCTCCACTTT.

The chain joins TRBV27 to TRBJ2-5, with a weak D call TRBD2 (6 bases). CDR1 and CDR2 (germline): MNHEY, SMNVEV (reference sequence). Trimming shortened V by 1 base and J by 5 bases, and 17 bases separated the two germline ends. CDR3 length equals 16 residues. As DNA, the CDR3 is TGTGCCAGCAGTTTATGGGGAGGAGGGGAACAGGAGACCCAGTACTTC. As protein: CASSLWGGGEQETQYF.

This chain links TRBV2 with TRBJ2-1, with 7 bases aligning to TRBD2. Trimming removed 1 base from V and 8 bases from J; junction bases left unmatched: 5. Germline CDR1 SNHLY, CDR2 FYNNEI. The CDR3 runs to 14 residues. The DNA of the CDR3 is TGTGCCAGCAGTGAAGTGGGGGGAGGGGATGAGCAGTTCTTC. Translated: CASSEVGGGDEQFF.